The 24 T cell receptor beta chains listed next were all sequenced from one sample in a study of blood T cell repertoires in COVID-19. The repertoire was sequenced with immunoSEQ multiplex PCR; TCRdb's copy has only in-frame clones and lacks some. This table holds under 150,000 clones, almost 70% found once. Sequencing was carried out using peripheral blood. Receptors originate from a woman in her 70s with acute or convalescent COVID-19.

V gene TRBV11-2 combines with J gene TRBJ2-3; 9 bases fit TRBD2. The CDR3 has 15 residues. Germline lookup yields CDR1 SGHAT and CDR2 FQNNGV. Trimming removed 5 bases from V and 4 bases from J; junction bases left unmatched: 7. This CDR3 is CASSIMTSGSDTQYF. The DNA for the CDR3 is TGTGCCAGCAGCATCATGACTAGCGGATCAGATACGCAGTATTTT. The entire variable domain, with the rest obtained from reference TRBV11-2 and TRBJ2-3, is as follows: EAGVAQSPRYKIIEKRQSVAFWCNPISGHATLYWYQQILGQGPKLLIQFQNNGVVDDSQLPKDRFSAERLKGVDSTLKIQPAKLEDSAVYLCASSIMTSGSDTQYFGPGTRLTVL.

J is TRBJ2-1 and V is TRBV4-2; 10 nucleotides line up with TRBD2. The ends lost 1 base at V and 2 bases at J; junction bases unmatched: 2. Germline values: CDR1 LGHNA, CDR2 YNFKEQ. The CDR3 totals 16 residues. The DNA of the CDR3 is TGTGCCAGCAGCCAAGTAGCGGGAGGTGCCTACAATGAGCAGTTCTTC. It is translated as CASSQVAGGAYNEQFF.

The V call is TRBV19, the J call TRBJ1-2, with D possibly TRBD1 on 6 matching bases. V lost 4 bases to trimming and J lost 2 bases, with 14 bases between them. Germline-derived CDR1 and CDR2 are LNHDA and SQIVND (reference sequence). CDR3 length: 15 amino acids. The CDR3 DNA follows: TGTGCCAGTAGTAACCTGGACAGTTCCAACTATGGCTACACCTTC. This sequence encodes CASSNLDSSNYGYTF.

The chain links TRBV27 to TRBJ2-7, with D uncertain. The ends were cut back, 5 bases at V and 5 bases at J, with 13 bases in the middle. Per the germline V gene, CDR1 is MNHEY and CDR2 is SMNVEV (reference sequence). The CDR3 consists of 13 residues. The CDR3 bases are TGTGCCAGCAGTCCCGTAGAGAGTGACGAGCAGTACTTC. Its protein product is CASSPVESDEQYF.

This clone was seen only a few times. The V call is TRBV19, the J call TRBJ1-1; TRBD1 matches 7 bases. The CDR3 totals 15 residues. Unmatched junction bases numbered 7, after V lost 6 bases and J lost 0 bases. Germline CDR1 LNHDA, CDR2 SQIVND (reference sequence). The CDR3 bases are TGTGCCAGTAGCATGGGACAGAGAATGAACACTGAAGCTTTCTTT. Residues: CASSMGQRMNTEAFF.

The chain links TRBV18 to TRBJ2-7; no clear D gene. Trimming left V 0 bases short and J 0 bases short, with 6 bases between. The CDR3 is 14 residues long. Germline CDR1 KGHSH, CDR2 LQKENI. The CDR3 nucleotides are TGTGCCAGCTCACCACCTTCAGGCTCCTACGAGCAGTACTTC. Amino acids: CASSPPSGSYEQYF.

The CDR3 nucleotides read TGTGCCAGCAGCTTAACTGAGACCCAGTACTTC. Its translation is CASSLTETQYF. The chain joins TRBV11-2 to TRBJ2-5; unclear D gene. CDR1 and CDR2 from the germline V gene are SGHAT and FQNNGV. The V and J ends lost 2 bases and 5 bases respectively, with 3 bases between them. The CDR3 totals 11 residues.

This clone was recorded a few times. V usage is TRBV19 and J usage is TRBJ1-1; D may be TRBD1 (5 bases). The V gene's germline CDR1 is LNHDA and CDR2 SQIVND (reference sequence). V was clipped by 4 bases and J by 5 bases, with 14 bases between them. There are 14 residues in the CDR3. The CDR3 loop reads CASSTARGGTEAFF. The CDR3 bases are TGTGCCAGTAGTACGGCTAGGGGAGGGACTGAAGCTTTCTTT.

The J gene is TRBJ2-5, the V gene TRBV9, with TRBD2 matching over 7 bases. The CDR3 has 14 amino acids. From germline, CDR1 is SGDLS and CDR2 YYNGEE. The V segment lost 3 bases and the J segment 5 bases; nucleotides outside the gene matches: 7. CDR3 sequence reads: CASSEGGSGETQYF. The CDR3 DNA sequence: TGTGCCAGCAGCGAGGGTGGTAGCGGGGAGACCCAGTACTTC.

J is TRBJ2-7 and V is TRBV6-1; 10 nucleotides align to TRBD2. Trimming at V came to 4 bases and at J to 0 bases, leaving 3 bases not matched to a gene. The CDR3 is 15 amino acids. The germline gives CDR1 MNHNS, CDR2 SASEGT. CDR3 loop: CASSGASGSSYEQYF. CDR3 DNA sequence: TGTGCCAGCAGTGGAGCTAGCGGGAGCTCCTACGAGCAGTACTTC.

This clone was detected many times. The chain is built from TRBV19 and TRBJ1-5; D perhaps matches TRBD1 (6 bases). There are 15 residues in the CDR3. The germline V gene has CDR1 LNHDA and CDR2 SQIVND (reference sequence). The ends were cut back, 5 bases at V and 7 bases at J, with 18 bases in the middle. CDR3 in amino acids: CASSPTGWGGQPQHF. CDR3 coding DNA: TGTGCCAGTAGTCCAACGGGATGGGGGGGCCAGCCCCAGCATTTT.

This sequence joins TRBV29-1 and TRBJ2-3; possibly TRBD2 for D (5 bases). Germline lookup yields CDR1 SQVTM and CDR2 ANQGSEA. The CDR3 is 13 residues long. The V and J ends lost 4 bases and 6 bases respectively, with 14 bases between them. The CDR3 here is CSVGQAVGDTQYF. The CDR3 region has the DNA TGCAGCGTTGGGCAAGCGGTGGGGGATACGCAGTATTTT.

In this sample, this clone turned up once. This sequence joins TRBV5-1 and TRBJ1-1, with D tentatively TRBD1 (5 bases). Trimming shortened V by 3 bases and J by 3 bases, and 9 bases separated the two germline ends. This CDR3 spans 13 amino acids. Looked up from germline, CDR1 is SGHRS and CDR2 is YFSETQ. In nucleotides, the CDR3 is TGCGCCAGCAGCTCCAGGGTGGACACTGAAGCTTTCTTT. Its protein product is CASSSRVDTEAFF.

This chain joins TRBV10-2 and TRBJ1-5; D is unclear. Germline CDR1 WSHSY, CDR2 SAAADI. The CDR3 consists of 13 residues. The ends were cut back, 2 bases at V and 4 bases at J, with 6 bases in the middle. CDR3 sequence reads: CASSEIQNQPQHF. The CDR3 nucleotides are TGCGCCAGCAGTGAGATACAGAATCAGCCCCAGCATTTT.

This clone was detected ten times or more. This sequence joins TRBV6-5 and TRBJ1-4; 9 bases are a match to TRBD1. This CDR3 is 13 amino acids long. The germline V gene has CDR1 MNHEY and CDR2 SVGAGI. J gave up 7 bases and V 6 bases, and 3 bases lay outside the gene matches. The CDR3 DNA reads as TGTGCCAGCAGAGGGGACAGGGTTGAAAAACTGTTTTTT. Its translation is CASRGDRVEKLFF.

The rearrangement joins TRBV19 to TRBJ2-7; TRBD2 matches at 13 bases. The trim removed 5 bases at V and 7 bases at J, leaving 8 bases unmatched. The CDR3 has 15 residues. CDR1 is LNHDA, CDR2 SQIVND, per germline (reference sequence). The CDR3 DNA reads TGTGCCAGTAGTTTCGGACTAGCGGGAGTAAGTGAGCAGTACTTC. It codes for CASSFGLAGVSEQYF.

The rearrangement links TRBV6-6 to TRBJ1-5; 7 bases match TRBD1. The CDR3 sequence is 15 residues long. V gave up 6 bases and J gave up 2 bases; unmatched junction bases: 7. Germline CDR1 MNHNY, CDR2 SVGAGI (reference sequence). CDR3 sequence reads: CASSRGQDGNQPQHF. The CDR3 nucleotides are TGTGCCAGCAGCCGTGGACAGGATGGCAATCAGCCCCAGCATTTT.

The CDR3 coding sequence is TGTGCCAGCAGCTTGAGGACAGGGACGGATTCACCCCTCCACTTT. This gives the protein CASSLRTGTDSPLHF. This chain links TRBV5-4 with TRBJ1-6; 8 bases fit TRBD1. The CDR3 is 15 residues long. The germline V gene encodes CDR1 SGHNT and CDR2 YYREEE (reference sequence). The V and J ends lost 1 base and 8 bases, in that order; junction bases with no gene match: 5.

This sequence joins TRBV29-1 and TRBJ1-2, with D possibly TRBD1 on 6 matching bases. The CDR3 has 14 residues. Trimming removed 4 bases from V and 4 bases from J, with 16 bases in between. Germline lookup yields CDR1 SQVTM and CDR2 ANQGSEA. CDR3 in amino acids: CSVGRDTGLYGYTF. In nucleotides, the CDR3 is TGCAGCGTTGGCCGGGACACGGGCCTCTATGGCTACACCTTC.

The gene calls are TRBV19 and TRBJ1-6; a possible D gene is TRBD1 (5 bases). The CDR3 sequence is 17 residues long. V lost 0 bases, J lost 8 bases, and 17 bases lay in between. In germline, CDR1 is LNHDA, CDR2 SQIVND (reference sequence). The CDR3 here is CASSIDASGTPDSPLHF. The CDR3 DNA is TGTGCCAGTAGTATAGATGCCTCGGGGACTCCGGATTCACCCCTCCACTTT.

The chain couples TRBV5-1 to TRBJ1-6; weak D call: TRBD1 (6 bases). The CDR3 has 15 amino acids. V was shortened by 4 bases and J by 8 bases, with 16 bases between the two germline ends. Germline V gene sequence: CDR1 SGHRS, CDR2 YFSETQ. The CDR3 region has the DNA TGCGCCAGCAGCCAAACAACAGGGACGTATTCACCCCTCCACTTT. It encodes CASSQTTGTYSPLHF.

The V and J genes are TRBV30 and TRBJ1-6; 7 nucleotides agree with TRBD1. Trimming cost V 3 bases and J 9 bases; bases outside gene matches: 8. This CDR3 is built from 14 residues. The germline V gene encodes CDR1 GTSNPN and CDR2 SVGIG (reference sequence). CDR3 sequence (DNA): TGTGCCTGGAGGGGGGACAGTGTGATTTCACCCCTCCACTTT. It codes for CAWRGDSVISPLHF.

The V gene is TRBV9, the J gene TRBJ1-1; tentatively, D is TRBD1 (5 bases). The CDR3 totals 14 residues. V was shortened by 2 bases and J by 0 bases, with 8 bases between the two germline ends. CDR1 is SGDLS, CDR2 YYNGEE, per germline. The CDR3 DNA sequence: TGTGCCAGCAGCGTGAGCAGGGTGAACACTGAAGCTTTCTTT. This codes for CASSVSRVNTEAFF.

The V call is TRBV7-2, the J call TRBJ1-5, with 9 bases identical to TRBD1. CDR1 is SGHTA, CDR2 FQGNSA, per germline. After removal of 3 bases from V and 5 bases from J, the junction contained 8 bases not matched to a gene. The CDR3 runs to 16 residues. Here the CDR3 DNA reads TGTGCCAGCAGCTTGGACGGGACAGGGTGGCATCAGCCCCAGCATTTT. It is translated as CASSLDGTGWHQPQHF.